The rows below give T cell receptor beta chains drawn from one sample of a study of T cells in localized non-small cell lung cancer. Sequencing was performed with immunoSEQ multiplex PCR; in TCRdb, only in-frame clones are kept and a portion is missing. Seen here are roughly 20,000 clones, approximately 90% observed once, and the top ten hold approximately 2.5%. The specimen comprised peripheral blood, sampled before any cancer treatment. These receptors all stem from a woman between 35 and 70 years old with stage I lung adenocarcinoma. CDR3s include the opening cysteine and the closing phenylalanine or tryptophan. D genes are given only for firm matches. Rows give clone size only sometimes, using once, few, many, or a class for an expanded clone.

J gene,clone size,V gene,D gene,CDR3 protein,CDR3 DNA
TRBJ2-3,.,TRBV19,TRBD2,CASSMGLAGPDTQYF,TGTGCCAGTAGTATGGGACTAGCGGGGCCAGATACGCAGTATTTT
TRBJ2-1,few,TRBV28,.,CASSLSTQNEQFF,TGTGCCAGCAGTTTATCTACGCAGAATGAGCAGTTCTTC
TRBJ2-5,.,TRBV5-1,TRBD1,CASSSGQGATQETQYF,TGCGCCAGCAGCAGCGGACAGGGGGCGACCCAAGAGACCCAGTACTTC
TRBJ1-4,.,TRBV5-8,TRBD1,CASSGPGQLNEKLFF,TGTGCCAGCAGCGGACCGGGACAGCTTAATGAAAAACTGTTTTTT
TRBJ1-2,few,TRBV18,.,CASSPGDGYTF,TGTGCCAGCTCACCGGGGGATGGCTACACCTTC
TRBJ2-7,.,TRBV7-2,.,CASSFAGSDEQYF,TGTGCCAGCAGCTTCGCGGGGTCGGACGAGCAGTACTTC
TRBJ2-5,.,TRBV11-2,TRBD1,CASSFGALDREETQYF,TGTGCCAGCAGCTTCGGCGCTCTCGACAGGGAAGAGACCCAGTACTTC
TRBJ1-1,few,TRBV7-9,TRBD1,CASSSTGTGNTEAFF,TGTGCCAGCAGCTCCACCGGGACAGGGAACACTGAAGCTTTCTTT
TRBJ2-3,.,TRBV5-6,.,CASSFFVLTDTQYF,TGTGCCAGCAGCTTTTTTGTCCTAACAGATACGCAGTATTTT
TRBJ2-2,.,TRBV27,TRBD1,CASSFSLGQGNTGELFF,TGTGCCAGCAGTTTTTCACTGGGACAGGGTAACACCGGGGAGCTGTTTTTT
TRBJ2-6,.,TRBV30,.,CARDGRSGANVLTF,TGTGCCCGGGACGGCCGCTCTGGGGCCAACGTCCTGACTTTC
TRBJ2-1,.,TRBV16,.,CASSQLDGNNEQFF,TGTGCCAGCAGCCAATTGGACGGGAACAATGAGCAGTTCTTC